Presented here are 18 T cell receptor beta chains from one specimen sequenced in a study of shared clonotypes between healthy human individuals. Profiling relied on immunoSEQ multiplex PCR, and the TCRdb table lists in-frame clones only, not all of them. This sample has over a million clones, with about four fifths found just once. The sample consisted of memory CD4+ T cells from PBMCs. Subset specified: CD45RA-negative fraction. The origin of the receptors is a young man in good health. Some clones in this sample may be carry-over from other donors' samples.

This chain connects TRBV6-5 to TRBJ1-1, with a weak D call TRBD1 (5 bases). The germline CDR1 and CDR2 sequences are MNHEY and SVGAGI. The CDR3 is 16 residues long. V was pared by 1 base and J by 1 base, with 13 bases between. Written as DNA, the CDR3 is TGTGCCAGCAGTTACTGGGCCCCGGGGGGGAACACTGAAGCTTTCTTT. It specifies CASSYWAPGGNTEAFF.

This sequence joins TRBV5-1 and TRBJ2-3; D gene uncertain. V lost 0 bases to trimming and J lost 5 bases, with 13 bases between them. From germline, CDR1 is SGHRS and CDR2 YFSETQ. CDR3 size: 15 residues. This CDR3 reads CASSLGQPGKDTQYF. CDR3 nucleotide sequence: TGCGCCAGCAGCTTGGGGCAACCGGGCAAAGATACGCAGTATTTT.

The chain employs TRBV29-1 and TRBJ1-4, with D maybe TRBD1 (6 bases). Trimming shortened V by 7 bases and J by 5 bases, and 17 bases separated the two germline ends. Germline CDR1 reads SQVTM; CDR2 reads ANQGSEA. There are 14 residues in the CDR3. CDR3 DNA sequence: TGCAGCGCCAGGGTGGGGGACACAAATGAAAAACTGTTTTTT. Residues: CSARVGDTNEKLFF.

V and J are TRBV7-8 and TRBJ1-2; 7 bases line up with TRBD1. The CDR3 consists of 14 residues. After removal of 4 bases from V and 4 bases from J, the junction contained 6 bases not matched to a gene. Germline V gene data show CDR1 as SGHVS and CDR2 as FQNEAQ. As DNA, the CDR3 is TGTGCCAGCAGCTCCCGGACAGGTTCCTATGGCTACACCTTC. This translates into CASSSRTGSYGYTF.

This clone was found many times. The chain couples TRBV19 to TRBJ1-1, with a tentative D call TRBD1 (5 bases). Germline V lookup: CDR1 LNHDA, CDR2 SQIVND (reference sequence). The length of the CDR3 is 15 residues. V was clipped by 7 bases and J by 1 base, with 16 bases between them. CDR3 nucleotide sequence: TGTGCCAGTACCCAGGAAGGGGCAAGGAACACTGAAGCTTTCTTT. Translation gives CASTQEGARNTEAFF.

The chain employs TRBV11-3 and TRBJ1-2; weak D call: TRBD1 (5 bases). V lost 2 bases and J 7 bases, leaving 11 bases between the germline ends. This CDR3 is 13 amino acids long. In germline, CDR1 is SGHNT, CDR2 YENEEA. CDR3 residues: CASSLRDGGGYTF. The CDR3 DNA reads as TGTGCCAGCAGCTTAAGGGACGGCGGTGGCTACACCTTC. Full variable domain (missing parts from reference TRBV11-3 and TRBJ1-2): EAGVVQSPRYKIIEKKQPVAFWCNPISGHNTLYWYLQNLGQGPELLIRYENEEAVDDSQLPKDRFSAERLKGVDSTLKIQPAELGDSAVYLCASSLRDGGGYTFGSGTRLTVV.

The chain joins TRBV30 to TRBJ2-1, with 8 bases identical to TRBD1. Germline-derived CDR1 and CDR2 are GTSNPN and SVGIG (reference sequence). The ends lost 5 bases at V and 7 bases at J; junction bases unmatched: 7. This CDR3 contains 13 residues. The CDR3 DNA sequence: TGTGCCTGGGGACAGGGAGAAGGAAATGAGCAGTTCTTC. This codes for CAWGQGEGNEQFF.

This chain uses TRBV5-5 with TRBJ2-1, with a weak D call TRBD2 (5 bases). V gave up 0 bases and J gave up 5 bases, with 9 bases separating them. Germline assignment: CDR1 SGHKS and CDR2 YYEKEE (reference sequence). The CDR3 has 14 residues. Here the CDR3 reads CASSLGLAHNEQFF. The CDR3 nucleotides are TGTGCCAGCAGCTTGGGCCTAGCCCACAATGAGCAGTTCTTC.

The chain is built from TRBV7-9 and TRBJ1-4, with no clear D. This CDR3 has 14 amino acids. V gave up 4 bases and J gave up 5 bases, with 11 bases separating them. The germline V gene encodes CDR1 SEHNR and CDR2 FQNEAQ (reference sequence). CDR3 nucleotides: TGTGCCAGCAGCTATGTAACGGACAATGAAAAACTGTTTTTT. It encodes CASSYVTDNEKLFF.

The chain has TRBV18 and TRBJ2-7; 9 bases are a match to TRBD1. Germline V CDR1 and CDR2: KGHSH, LQKENI. Unmatched junction bases numbered 8, after V lost 2 bases and J lost 6 bases. The CDR3 extends over 15 amino acids. CDR3 sequence: CASSPTPGTGSEQYF. CDR3 nucleotides: TGTGCCAGCTCACCAACACCAGGGACAGGGAGCGAGCAGTACTTC. Full variable domain (outside the CDR3, taken from reference TRBV18 and TRBJ2-7): NAGVMQNPRHLVRRRGQEARLRCSPMKGHSHVYWYRQLPEEGLKFMVYLQKENIIDESGMPKERFSAEFPKEGPSILRIQQVVRGDSAAYFCASSPTPGTGSEQYFGPGTRLTVT.

The chain is built from TRBV7-2 and TRBJ2-1, with D possibly TRBD2 on 6 matching bases. CDR3 length: 14 amino acids. The germline gives CDR1 SGHTA, CDR2 FQGNSA. The ends were cut back, 3 bases at V and 5 bases at J, with 11 bases in the middle. The CDR3, as DNA: TGTGCCAGCAGCTTGGGCGGAGGGGACAATGAGCAGTTCTTC. It translates to CASSLGGGDNEQFF.

V and J are TRBV4-2 and TRBJ2-6, with D possibly being TRBD2 (6 bases). Germline CDR1 LGHNA, CDR2 YNFKEQ. V was cut by 4 bases and J by 0 bases, with 13 bases left in between. This CDR3 is built from 17 residues. CDR3 in amino acids: CASSPGGSLSGANVLTF. The CDR3 region has the DNA TGTGCCAGCAGCCCCGGGGGTTCCCTCTCTGGGGCCAACGTCCTGACTTTC.

This clone occurred a few times. The genes are TRBV30 and TRBJ1-3; D may be TRBD1 (6 bases). Germline V gene sequence: CDR1 GTSNPN, CDR2 SVGIG (reference sequence). Deletions cut 2 bases from V and 1 base from J, with 12 bases between. The length of the CDR3 is 15 residues. The CDR3, as DNA: TGTGCCTGGAGTCGAGGGACACCTTCTGGAAACACCATATATTTT. It specifies CAWSRGTPSGNTIYF.

Remarks on this clone: Only one base separates this from a far larger clonotype, so it likely reflects a read error. In the same sample, other DNA sequences code for this CDR3. This rearrangement joins TRBV9 to TRBJ2-7; TRBD2 matches at 10 bases. The ends lost 4 bases at V and 3 bases at J; junction bases unmatched: 10. This CDR3 has 16 residues. CDR1 SGDLS and CDR2 YYNGEE come from the germline V gene. The CDR3 spells CASSPYRLAGFYEQYF. In DNA, the CDR3 is TGTGCCAGCAGCCCCTATAGACTAGCGGGCTTCTACGAGCAGTACTTC.

V gene TRBV6-4 combines with J gene TRBJ1-1, with 10 nucleotides matching TRBD1. V lost 8 bases, J lost 0 bases, and 18 bases stayed unmatched. This CDR3 comprises 19 residues. The V gene's germline CDR1 is MRHNA and CDR2 SNTAGT. CDR3 region: CASFSGTGDSLSMNTEAFF. As DNA, the CDR3 is TGTGCCAGCTTTTCCGGGACAGGGGACTCGTTGTCCATGAACACTGAAGCTTTCTTT.

The gene calls are TRBV5-1 and TRBJ2-4, with D perhaps TRBD2 (6 bases). Germline V gene data show CDR1 as SGHRS and CDR2 as YFSETQ. This CDR3 has 14 residues. The V and J ends lost 0 bases and 5 bases respectively, with 9 bases between them. The CDR3 sequence is CASSLGGMENIQYF. The CDR3 nucleotides read TGCGCCAGCAGCTTGGGCGGGATGGAAAACATTCAGTACTTC.

The chain combines TRBV2 with TRBJ2-1, with 14 bases that match TRBD2. J was trimmed by 1 base and V by 8 bases; bases with no gene match: 7. CDR1 SNHLY and CDR2 FYNNEI come from the germline V gene. The length of the CDR3 is 17 residues. Written as DNA, the CDR3 is TGTGCCAGCGATTGGGGACTAGCGGGAGTATCCTACAATGAGCAGTTCTTC. Its protein is CASDWGLAGVSYNEQFF.

The rearrangement links TRBV19 to TRBJ2-7; 7 nucleotides line up with TRBD1. V trimming: 2 bases; J trimming: 3 bases; junction bases outside the gene matches: 7. The CDR3 spans 15 residues. Germline CDR1 reads LNHDA; CDR2 reads SQIVND (reference sequence). CDR3 DNA: TGTGCCAGTAGTATAAGACAGGGTCCGGGCTACGAGCAGTACTTC. This translates into CASSIRQGPGYEQYF. The full variable domain, with the rest looked up from reference TRBV19 and TRBJ2-7, is DGGITQSPKYLFRKEGQNVTLSCEQNLNHDAMYWYRQDPGQGLRLIYYSQIVNDFQKGDIAEGYSVSREKKESFPLTVTSAQKNPTAFYLCASSIRQGPGYEQYFGPGTRLTVT.